This T cell receptor beta chain appears in the sequencing data of a study of cytomegalovirus exposure and HLA in healthy donors. Study in general: The same platform as the roughly 700 first-cohort repertoires was used for the 120 validation repertoires, a later analysis reported.

The data were produced by immunoSEQ multiplex PCR, yet TCRdb's version contains in-frame clones alone and is incomplete. The sample contains roughly 60,000 clones, around 94% of which appear only once. The study's findings and limits: That first-cohort TCR clusters tended to co-occur in the 130 or so validation repertoires was found in a later analysis.

Regarding this clone: What it binds is unknown.

The source is a man aged 18 to 29 in good health and CMV-seronegative. Sequencing was carried out using PBMCs.

CDR3 sequence (DNA): TGTGCCAGCAGCCCGGGAGTTTCTGGAAACACCATATATTTT. Translated, it gives CASSPGVSGNTIYF. The V and J genes are TRBV5-4 and TRBJ1-3; no clear D. CDR1 is SGHNT and CDR2 is YYREEE in the germline V gene (reference sequence). Trimming pared 4 bases from V and 1 base from J, leaving 9 bases between. The CDR3 is 14 amino acids.